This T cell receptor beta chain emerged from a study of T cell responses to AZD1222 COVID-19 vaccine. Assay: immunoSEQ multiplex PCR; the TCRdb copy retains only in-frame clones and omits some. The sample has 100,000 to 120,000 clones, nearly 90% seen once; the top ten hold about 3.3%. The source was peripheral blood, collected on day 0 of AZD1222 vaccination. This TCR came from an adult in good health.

The CDR3 DNA reads as TGTGCCAGCAGATCCACAGGGGCCCCCCCCTACGAGCAGTACTTC. Translated: CASRSTGAPPYEQYF. This chain links TRBV6-5 with TRBJ2-7; 7 bases map to TRBD1. V was pared by 6 bases and J by 2 bases, with 10 bases of the junction left unmatched. This CDR3 has 15 amino acids. Germline V gene lookup returns CDR1 MNHEY and CDR2 SVGAGI.